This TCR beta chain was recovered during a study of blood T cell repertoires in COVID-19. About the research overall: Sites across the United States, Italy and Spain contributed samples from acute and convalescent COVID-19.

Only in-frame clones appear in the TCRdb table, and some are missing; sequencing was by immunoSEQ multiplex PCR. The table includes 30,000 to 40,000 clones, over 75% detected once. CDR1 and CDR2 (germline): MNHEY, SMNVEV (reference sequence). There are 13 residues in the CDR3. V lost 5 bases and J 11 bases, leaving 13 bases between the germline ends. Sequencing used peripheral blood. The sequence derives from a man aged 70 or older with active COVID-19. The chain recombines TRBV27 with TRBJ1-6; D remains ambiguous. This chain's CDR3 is CASSRGIGTPLHF. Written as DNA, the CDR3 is TGTGCCAGCAGTCGGGGAATCGGGACACCCCTCCACTTT.